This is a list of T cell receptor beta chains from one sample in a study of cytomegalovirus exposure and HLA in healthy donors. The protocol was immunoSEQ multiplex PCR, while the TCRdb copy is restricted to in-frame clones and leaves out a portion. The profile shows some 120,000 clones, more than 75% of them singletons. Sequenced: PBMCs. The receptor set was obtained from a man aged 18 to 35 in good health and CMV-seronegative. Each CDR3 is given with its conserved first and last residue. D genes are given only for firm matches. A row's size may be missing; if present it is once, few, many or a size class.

CATSITRELTDTQYF,TGTGCCACCAGCATCACCCGGGAACTCACAGATACGCAGTATTTT,NA,TRBJ2-3,TRBV15,NA
CASSLGIAGGQFF,TGTGCCAGCAGCTTGGGAATAGCGGGGGGTCAGTTCTTC,TRBD2,TRBJ2-1,TRBV5-4,NA
CASSSWTGDGNTIYF,TGTGCCAGTAGTTCCTGGACAGGCGATGGGAACACCATATATTTT,TRBD1,TRBJ1-3,TRBV19,once
CASSRSMRGEEKLFF,TGTGCCAGCAGCCGATCGATGCGGGGGGAGGAAAAACTGTTTTTT,NA,TRBJ1-4,TRBV5-8,NA
CASSPRDRGQGGELFF,TGTGCCAGCAGCCCCCGGGACAGGGGGCAGGGCGGGGAGCTGTTTTTT,TRBD1,TRBJ2-2,TRBV9,NA
CASSILTGTGVQETQYF,TGTGCCAGCAGTATCCTAACCGGGACAGGGGTCCAAGAGACCCAGTACTTC,TRBD1,TRBJ2-5,TRBV27,NA
CASSLEGVNEQFF,TGTGCCAGCAGCTTGGAAGGGGTGAATGAGCAGTTCTTC,NA,TRBJ2-1,TRBV5-4,NA
CASSLSGGGTYNEQFF,TGTGCCAGCAGCCTTAGCGGGGGGGGCACCTACAATGAGCAGTTCTTC,TRBD2,TRBJ2-1,TRBV7-6,once
CTSGDRNTEAFF,TGCACCAGCGGAGACCGGAACACTGAAGCTTTCTTT,NA,TRBJ1-1,TRBV1,NA
CASSLRPGGADTQYF,TGTGCCAGCAGCTTAAGGCCGGGAGGGGCAGATACGCAGTATTTT,TRBD2,TRBJ2-3,TRBV7-6,few
CASSESDNENYGYTF,TGCGCCAGCAGTGAGTCGGACAACGAAAACTATGGCTACACCTTC,NA,TRBJ1-2,TRBV10-2,NA
CASSPRVLDDSSPSGANVLTF,TGTGCCAGCTCACCAAGAGTTCTAGACGACAGTTCCCCCTCTGGGGCCAACGTCCTGACTTTC,NA,TRBJ2-6,TRBV18,NA
CASSEQRGINYGYTF,TGTGCCAGCAGTGAACAGAGGGGGATTAACTATGGCTACACCTTC,NA,TRBJ1-2,TRBV6-1,few
CASSPPGQGYEQFF,TGTGCCAGCTCGCCGCCGGGACAGGGCTATGAGCAGTTCTTC,TRBD1,TRBJ2-1,TRBV18,NA
CASYSTFRNTEAFF,TGTGCCAGCTACTCGACATTTCGGAACACTGAAGCTTTCTTT,NA,TRBJ1-1,TRBV27,once
CASSGSHGGGLTNEKLFF,TGTGCCAGCAGCGGATCCCATGGGGGGGGCTTGACTAATGAAAAACTGTTTTTT,NA,TRBJ1-4,TRBV9,NA
CASSPQGDRAVAFF,TGTGCCAGCAGCCCCCAGGGGGACAGAGCAGTAGCTTTCTTT,TRBD1,TRBJ1-1,TRBV7-2,NA
CASSPGSRREQYF,TGTGCCAGCAGCCCCGGGAGCCGCAGGGAGCAGTACTTC,NA,TRBJ2-7,TRBV11-3,few
CASSYGQGAYEQYF,TGTGCCAGCAGTTACGGACAGGGGGCCTACGAGCAGTACTTC,TRBD1,TRBJ2-7,TRBV6-5,NA
CASSEVADPSYEQYF,TGTGCCAGCAGTGAAGTAGCAGACCCTTCCTACGAGCAGTACTTC,NA,TRBJ2-7,TRBV6-1,NA